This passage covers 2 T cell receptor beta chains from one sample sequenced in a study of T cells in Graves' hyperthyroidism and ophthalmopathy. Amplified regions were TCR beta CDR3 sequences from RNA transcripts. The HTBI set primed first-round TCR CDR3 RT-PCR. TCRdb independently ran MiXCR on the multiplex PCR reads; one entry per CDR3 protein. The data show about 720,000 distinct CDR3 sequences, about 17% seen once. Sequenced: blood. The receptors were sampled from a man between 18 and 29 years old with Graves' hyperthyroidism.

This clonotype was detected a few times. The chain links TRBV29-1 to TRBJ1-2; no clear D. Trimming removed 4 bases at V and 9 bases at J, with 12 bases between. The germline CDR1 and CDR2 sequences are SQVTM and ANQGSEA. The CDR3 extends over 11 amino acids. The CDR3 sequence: CSVGGSYSYTF. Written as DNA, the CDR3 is TGCAGCGTTGGCGGGAGCTACAGCTACACCTTC.

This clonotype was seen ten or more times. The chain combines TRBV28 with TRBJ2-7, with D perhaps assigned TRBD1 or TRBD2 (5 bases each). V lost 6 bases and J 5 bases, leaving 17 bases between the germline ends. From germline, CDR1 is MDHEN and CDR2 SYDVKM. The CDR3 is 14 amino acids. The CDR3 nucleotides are TGTGCCAGCAGGTCAGGGAGTGCAAAACACGAGCAGTACTTC. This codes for CASRSGSAKHEQYF. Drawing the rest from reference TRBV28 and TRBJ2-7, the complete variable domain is DVKVTQSSRYLVKRTGEKVFLECVQDMDHENMFWYRQDPGLGLRLIYFSYDVKMKEKGDIPEGYSVSREKKERFSLILESASTNQTSMYLCASRSGSAKHEQYFGPGTRLTVT.